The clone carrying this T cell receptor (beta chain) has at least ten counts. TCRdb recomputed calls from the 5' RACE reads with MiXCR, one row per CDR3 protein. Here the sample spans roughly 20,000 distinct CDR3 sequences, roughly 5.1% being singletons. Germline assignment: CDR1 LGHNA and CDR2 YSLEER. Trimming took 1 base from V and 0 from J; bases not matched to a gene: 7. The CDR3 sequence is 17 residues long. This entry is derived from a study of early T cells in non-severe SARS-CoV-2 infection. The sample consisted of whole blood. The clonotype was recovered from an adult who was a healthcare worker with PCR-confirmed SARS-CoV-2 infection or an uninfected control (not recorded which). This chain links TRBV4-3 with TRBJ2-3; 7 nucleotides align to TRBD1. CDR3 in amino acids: CASSQGEGALSTDTQYF. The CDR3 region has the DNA TGCGCCAGCAGCCAAGGAGAGGGGGCGCTTAGCACAGATACGCAGTATTTT.